The rows below give T cell receptor beta chains drawn from one sample of a study of shared clonotypes between healthy human individuals. Assay: immunoSEQ multiplex PCR; the TCRdb copy retains only in-frame clones and omits some. The sample shows about 380,000 clones, around 96% of them seen only once. The sequencing sample was made of memory CD8+ T cells sorted from blood. These TCRs come from a man younger than 45 in good health. Both conserved end residues are part of each CDR3. A D gene is named only where the DNA matches it firmly. Expanded clones are given a class, and other clones once, few, many or no size at all.

size	V	J	D	DNA	CDR3
-	TRBV30	TRBJ1-4	-	TGTGCCTGGAATATTGGACAAAATGAAAAACTGTTTTTT	CAWNIGQNEKLFF
-	TRBV6-5	TRBJ2-2	TRBD2	TGTGCCAGCAGTTGGACTAGCGGGAACACCGGGGAGCTGTTTTTT	CASSWTSGNTGELFF
-	TRBV25-1	TRBJ2-4	-	TGTGCCAGCAGTGATAGCTTGTCAGCCAAAAACATTCAGTACTTC	CASSDSLSAKNIQYF
-	TRBV2	TRBJ2-1	-	TGTGCCAGCAGTGAGGGTGTCGGGGGTCACAATGAGCAGTTCTTC	CASSEGVGGHNEQFF
once	TRBV7-9	TRBJ1-6	TRBD1	TGTGCCAGCAGCCTGGGACAGGTTAATTCACCCCTCCACTTT	CASSLGQVNSPLHF
-	TRBV2	TRBJ2-1	-	TGTGCCAGCAGTGTGACCAGCGGGTCCTACAATGAGCAGTTCTTC	CASSVTSGSYNEQFF
-	TRBV6-6	TRBJ2-7	-	TGTGCCAGCACCCAGAATGGCGTAGCTCAGGGTCGGCAGTACTTC	CASTQNGVAQGRQYF
-	TRBV2	TRBJ2-5	-	TGTGCCAGCAGTGATCTCCCTGGTCCAGAGACCCAGTACTTC	CASSDLPGPETQYF
-	TRBV4-2	TRBJ2-2	TRBD2	TGTGCCAGCAGCCAAGTGGGTCAAATACTAGCGGGAGGGCCTGGGGAGCTGTTTTTT	CASSQVGQILAGGPGELFF
-	TRBV6-6	TRBJ2-1	-	TGTGCCAGCAGTTACCCGTACCGGGGCACCTACAATGAGCAGTTCTTC	CASSYPYRGTYNEQFF
once	TRBV6-1	TRBJ1-5	-	TGTGCCAGCAGTGAAGCGGGCAACGATCAGCCCCAGCATTTT	CASSEAGNDQPQHF
-	TRBV7-9	TRBJ2-2	-	TGTGCCAGCAGCTTAGCGCTCTACGGGGAGCTGTTTTTT	CASSLALYGELFF
-	TRBV28	TRBJ1-4	-	TGTGCCAGCAGTGTAGGGAACGAAAAACTGTTTTTT	CASSVGNEKLFF
once	TRBV4-2	TRBJ2-1	TRBD2	TGTGCCAGCAGCCAAGAGGAACTAGCGGACTCCTACAATGAGCAGTTCTTC	CASSQEELADSYNEQFF
once	TRBV7-9	TRBJ2-5	TRBD2	TGTGCCAGCAGCTTCGGACTAGCGGGAGGGAAGGAGACCCAGTACTTC	CASSFGLAGGKETQYF
-	TRBV30	TRBJ1-4	TRBD1	TGTGCCCGATCTCCGGGACAGGGTAGGGAAAAACTGTTTTTT	CARSPGQGREKLFF
-	TRBV11-2	TRBJ2-3	TRBD1	TGTGCCAGCAGCACCGGACAGGGGCCACGGGCGCAGTATTTT	CASSTGQGPRAQYF
-	TRBV7-8	TRBJ2-7	-	TGTGCCAGCAGCTACCGACAGGCATACTACGAGCAGTACTTC	CASSYRQAYYEQYF
-	TRBV5-4	TRBJ2-5	TRBD1	TGTGCCAGCAGCTTGGTGACAGGGGAAGAGACCCAGTACTTC	CASSLVTGEETQYF
-	TRBV9	TRBJ2-2	-	TGTGCCAGCAGACCCGAGGACTCGGGGGTTTCCGGGGAGCTGTTTTTT	CASRPEDSGVSGELFF
-	TRBV4-1	TRBJ2-3	-	TGCGCCAGCAGCCAAGCGGGAACAGATACGCAGTATTTT	CASSQAGTDTQYF
-	TRBV30	TRBJ2-4	TRBD1	TGTGCCTCCGACGCAGGGGGCATTCAGTACTTC	CASDAGGIQYF
-	TRBV7-9	TRBJ1-1	-	TGTGCCAGCAGCTTAGCCAGGAGGAACACTGAAGCTTTCTTT	CASSLARRNTEAFF
-	TRBV6-5	TRBJ2-7	TRBD2	TGTGCCAGCAGTTACAGCGCTAGCGGAGCCTACGAGCAGTACTTC	CASSYSASGAYEQYF
-	TRBV2	TRBJ2-7	-	TGTGCCAGCAATGGGGAATATGAGCAGTACTTC	CASNGEYEQYF
once	TRBV6-6	TRBJ1-6	-	TGTGCCAGCAGTTACGTTGGGGAACCGTATAATTCACCCCTCCACTTT	CASSYVGEPYNSPLHF
-	TRBV10-3	TRBJ2-2	-	TGTGCCATCAGAACGAACACCGGGGAGCTGTTTTTT	CAIRTNTGELFF
-	TRBV27	TRBJ1-2	TRBD1	TGTGCCAGCAGTTTAGCGAGGGGGCATGGCTACACCTTC	CASSLARGHGYTF
-	TRBV7-2	TRBJ2-7	TRBD2	TGTGCCAGCAGCTTAGGGACTAGCGCCTACGAGCAGTACTTC	CASSLGTSAYEQYF
-	TRBV11-2	TRBJ1-2	-	TGTGCCAGCAGCTTAGATCAGGCCCGCTATGGCTACACCTTC	CASSLDQARYGYTF
-	TRBV7-2	TRBJ2-7	TRBD2	TGTGCCAGCAGCTTAGAGCGGGGAAGCTCCTACGAGCAGTACTTC	CASSLERGSSYEQYF
-	TRBV30	TRBJ1-2	-	TGTGCCTGGAGTGTACGGATCAAGGGTGGCTACACCTTC	CAWSVRIKGGYTF
-	TRBV27	TRBJ2-7	-	TGTGCCACCGGAAAGGGGAACACACCCTACGAGCAGTACTTC	CATGKGNTPYEQYF
-	TRBV6-5	TRBJ2-3	-	TGTGCCAGCAGTCAAACCACAGATACGCAGTATTTT	CASSQTTDTQYF
-	TRBV19	TRBJ2-3	-	TGTGCCAGTAGTATGCGGGCCTGGAGCACAGATACGCAGTATTTT	CASSMRAWSTDTQYF
-	TRBV6-5	TRBJ2-7	TRBD2	TGTGCCAGCAGTCTAGCGGGATCGAGCTCCTACGAGCAGTACTTC	CASSLAGSSSYEQYF
few	TRBV10-3	TRBJ1-1	-	TGTGCCATCAGTGAGTGGCAGGGAGGCACTGAAGCTTTCTTT	CAISEWQGGTEAFF
-	TRBV28	TRBJ1-4	TRBD1	TGTGCCAGCAGTTTTTCCGGGACAGGGAATGAAAAACTGTTTTTT	CASSFSGTGNEKLFF
-	TRBV5-1	TRBJ1-3	TRBD1	TGCGCCAGCAGCTTCGGGACAGGGGGAAACACCATATATTTT	CASSFGTGGNTIYF
-	TRBV25-1	TRBJ1-2	TRBD1	TGTGCCAGCAGTGAGTCGACAGGGAGATATGGCTACACCTTC	CASSESTGRYGYTF
-	TRBV19	TRBJ1-4	-	TGTGCCAGTTCAACGGGATCAACTAATGAAAAACTGTTTTTT	CASSTGSTNEKLFF
-	TRBV7-9	TRBJ1-4	-	TGTGCCAGCGACCCCGGGGGGGAAAAACTGTTTTTT	CASDPGGEKLFF
-	TRBV5-1	TRBJ2-3	TRBD1	TGCGCCAGCAGCCTGGGACAGGGCCGGTCGGATACGCAGTATTTT	CASSLGQGRSDTQYF
-	TRBV12-5	TRBJ2-1	-	TGTGCTAGTGCCCTGAGGTCTGGCGGTCGGGACTTTGCCCATGAGCAGTTCTTC	CASALRSGGRDFAHEQFF
-	TRBV28	TRBJ2-1	TRBD2	TGTGCCAGCAGCCTAGGCCGACTAGCTTCGGATGAGCAGTTCTTC	CASSLGRLASDEQFF
once	TRBV30	TRBJ2-7	-	TGTGCCTGTACCTCCGGGAGAACCAGATTTGGGCAGTACTTC	CACTSGRTRFGQYF
-	TRBV28	TRBJ2-6	-	TGTGCCAGCAGCAACCCCTCCCCTGGGGCCAACGTCCTGACTTTC	CASSNPSPGANVLTF
-	TRBV7-9	TRBJ2-1	-	TGTGCCAGCAGCCCCCGGACAACCTACAATGAGCAGTTCTTC	CASSPRTTYNEQFF
-	TRBV29-1	TRBJ1-2	TRBD1	TGCAGCGGTGAGACAGGGTTCGGTGGCTACACCTTC	CSGETGFGGYTF
once	TRBV5-1	TRBJ2-3	TRBD1	TGCGCCAGCAGCCCGGGGACAGGGTCAGATACGCAGTATTTT	CASSPGTGSDTQYF
-	TRBV5-1	TRBJ1-5	-	TGCGCCAGCAGCAAAGGGGAGACTAATCAGCCCCAGCATTTT	CASSKGETNQPQHF
-	TRBV19	TRBJ1-4	TRBD1	TGTGCCAGTAGTGTCCAGGGGGCTAATGAAAAACTGTTTTTT	CASSVQGANEKLFF
-	TRBV27	TRBJ2-7	TRBD2	TGTGCCAGCAGTTCACCGGTACTAGCGGGTTCTTATATCTACGAGCAGTACTTC	CASSSPVLAGSYIYEQYF
-	TRBV14	TRBJ1-1	-	TGTGCCAGCAGCCAAATGGCGGGCAGCCGTGAAGCTTTCTTT	CASSQMAGSREAFF